This T cell receptor beta chain comes out of a study of OX40 agonist ivuxolimab in advanced cancers. At the level of the study: Cohort: approximately 79% men, mean age approximately 60, aged roughly 23 to 79. Three patients, one with hepatocellular carcinoma and two with cutaneous melanoma, responded partially. The study's findings and limits: On average, a greater number of expanded clones characterised CD8+ T cells relative to CD4+.

V was shortened by 3 bases and J by 0 bases, with 21 bases between the two germline ends. Germline CDR1 SGHNT, CDR2 YENEEA. The length of the CDR3 is 19 residues. Repertoires were generated with immunoSEQ multiplex PCR, while TCRdb's copy carries only in-frame clones and drops some. The sample lists roughly 97,000 clones, approximately 87% occurring once. Remarks on this clone: Its antigen is as yet unknown.

A history of autoimmune disease or systemic immunosuppression excluded patients. The source is an adult with an advanced solid tumor such as melanoma, head and neck, liver or kidney cancer. The chain employs TRBV11-3 and TRBJ2-4; TRBD2 is a possible D gene (5 bases). Sequences were derived from CD4+ or CD8+ T cells sorted from blood, sampled in a trial of the OX40 agonist ivuxolimab. Here the CDR3 DNA reads TGTGCCAGCAGCTTCTTCCTTCTCGGGGTCCCAGGAGCCAAAAACATTCAGTACTTC. This translates into CASSFFLLGVPGAKNIQYF.